What follows are 27 T cell receptor beta chains derived from one specimen sequenced in a study of beta chain features in type 1 diabetes. For these receptors, no antigen is known. Expressed TCRB transcripts got sequenced, as all isolated RNA was reverse transcribed. Sequencing was performed with immunoSEQ multiplex PCR; in TCRdb, only in-frame clones are kept and a portion is missing. The sample lists 200,000 to 250,000 clones, approximately 15% occurring once. Whole-study findings and limits: People with Type 1 diabetes carried modestly yet significantly shorter TCRB CDR3s in all four CD4+ subsets.

Sample: naive CD4+ T cells from blood. The origin of the receptors is a man aged 25 to 45 with type 1 diabetes.

The chain combines TRBV29-1 with TRBJ2-3; no firm D call. The CDR3 is 16 amino acids. Germline V lookup: CDR1 SQVTM, CDR2 ANQGSEA. V lost 4 bases to trimming and J lost 1 base, with 18 bases between them. In DNA form, the CDR3 reads TGCAGCGTTGGGTTTGGCGTCGTAGCTCGCACAGATACGCAGTATTTT. It is translated as CSVGFGVVARTDTQYF.

The chain employs TRBV19 and TRBJ2-7, with 8 positions matching TRBD1. This CDR3 has 16 residues. V shed 7 bases, J shed 0 bases, and the junction held 11 bases outside the gene matches. The germline V gene encodes CDR1 LNHDA and CDR2 SQIVND (reference sequence). CDR3 sequence reads: CASTSTGDHPSYEQYF. The CDR3 nucleotides read TGTGCCAGTACCTCGACAGGGGACCATCCCTCCTACGAGCAGTACTTC.

This clone was detected a few times. The chain carries TRBV9 and TRBJ2-1, with TRBD2 matching over 8 bases. The length of the CDR3 is 16 residues. Trimming took 0 bases from V and 3 from J; bases not matched to a gene: 5. The germline V gene has CDR1 SGDLS and CDR2 YYNGEE. The CDR3 DNA sequence: TGTGCCAGCAGCGTAGCTACGAGCGGGGGCTACAATGAGCAGTTCTTC. Translation gives CASSVATSGGYNEQFF.

This clone was counted a few times. V is TRBV6-6 and J is TRBJ2-7; weak D call: TRBD2 (5 bases). CDR1 MNHNY and CDR2 SVGAGI come from the germline V gene (reference sequence). This CDR3 has 15 residues. V was cut by 6 bases and J by 0 bases, with 15 bases left in between. The CDR3 DNA reads TGTGCCAGCAGCCCCACTAGTGCCCCCTCCTACGAGCAGTACTTC. Protein product: CASSPTSAPSYEQYF.

The chain joins TRBV4-1 to TRBJ2-1, with TRBD2 matching over 7 bases. The V and J ends lost 2 bases and 5 bases, in that order; junction bases with no gene match: 6. The germline V gene has CDR1 MGHRA and CDR2 YSYEKL. There are 15 residues in the CDR3. The CDR3 DNA follows: TGCGCCAGCAGCCAAAGGAGCGGGACCGACAATGAGCAGTTCTTC. This gives the protein CASSQRSGTDNEQFF.

The chain recombines TRBV9 with TRBJ1-2; 7 bases line up with TRBD1. The CDR3 is 16 amino acids. CDR1 is SGDLS, CDR2 YYNGEE, per germline. J was trimmed by 4 bases and V by 0 bases; bases with no gene match: 9. The DNA for the CDR3 is TGTGCCAGCAGCGTAGGGGGGGACAGCGGTTTCTATGGCTACACCTTC. This encodes CASSVGGDSGFYGYTF.

The gene calls are TRBV28 and TRBJ2-5; 7 bases fit TRBD1. This CDR3 has 14 amino acids. V was clipped by 5 bases and J by 5 bases; unmatched bases: 8. Germline CDR1 is MDHEN and CDR2 is SYDVKM. CDR3 amino acids: CASSPPRGTETQYF. In DNA form, the CDR3 reads TGTGCCAGCAGTCCCCCCAGGGGGACGGAGACCCAGTACTTC. The full variable domain, with the rest looked up from reference TRBV28 and TRBJ2-5, is DVKVTQSSRYLVKRTGEKVFLECVQDMDHENMFWYRQDPGLGLRLIYFSYDVKMKEKGDIPEGYSVSREKKERFSLILESASTNQTSMYLCASSPPRGTETQYFGPGTRLLVL.

This clone was picked up a small number of times. This chain connects TRBV28 to TRBJ2-1; D not certain. Trimming removed 4 bases at V and 0 bases at J, with 16 bases between. Per the germline V gene, CDR1 is MDHEN and CDR2 is SYDVKM. There are 17 residues in the CDR3. The CDR3 protein is CASSYPLGSLSYNEQFF. Here the CDR3 DNA reads TGTGCCAGCAGTTACCCCCTGGGCTCCCTCTCCTACAATGAGCAGTTCTTC.

This clone was observed a handful of times. The chain couples TRBV4-1 to TRBJ2-1; 8 bases fit TRBD1. The J segment lost 6 bases and the V segment lost 1 base, leaving 8 bases of the junction unmatched. The CDR3 sequence is 16 residues long. Germline V gene lookup returns CDR1 MGHRA and CDR2 YSYEKL. In DNA, the CDR3 is TGCGCCAGCAGCCAAGCAGGACAGGGTGGGGGCAATGAGCAGTTCTTC. This translates into CASSQAGQGGGNEQFF.

This clone was counted between two and nine times. This chain connects TRBV7-9 to TRBJ2-5; a possible D gene is TRBD2 (6 bases). The ends were cut back, 2 bases at V and 5 bases at J, with 15 bases in the middle. The CDR3 covers 15 residues. Germline assignment: CDR1 SEHNR and CDR2 FQNEAQ (reference sequence). CDR3 loop: CASSLTGADWETQYF. CDR3 DNA sequence: TGTGCCAGCAGCTTAACGGGAGCGGATTGGGAGACCCAGTACTTC.

The sample holds a few counts of this clone. The V gene is TRBV5-4, the J gene TRBJ2-7, with 15 bases lining up with TRBD2. The CDR3 is made up of 17 amino acids. Germline V gives CDR1 SGHNT, CDR2 YYREEE (reference sequence). V was clipped by 4 bases and J by 4 bases; unmatched bases: 9. This chain's CDR3 is CASSLGLAGGEAYEQYF. The CDR3 nucleotides read TGTGCCAGCAGCCTGGGACTAGCGGGGGGCGAGGCTTACGAGCAGTACTTC.

This clone was counted between two and nine times. J is TRBJ1-2 and V is TRBV18, with 10 bases identical to TRBD1. The V segment lost 6 bases and the J segment 4 bases; nucleotides outside the gene matches: 8. Germline-derived CDR1 and CDR2 are KGHSH and LQKENI. This CDR3 has 15 residues. CDR3 sequence: CASSPGTGVFYGYTF. For the CDR3, the DNA is TGTGCCAGCTCTCCCGGGACAGGGGTCTTCTATGGCTACACCTTC.

This sequence joins TRBV2 and TRBJ2-1, with TRBD2 matching 11 bases. Germline V lookup: CDR1 SNHLY, CDR2 FYNNEI. V shed 8 bases, J shed 9 bases, and the junction held 6 bases outside the gene matches. The length of the CDR3 is 13 residues. As DNA, the CDR3 is TGTGCCAGCGGGGTAGCGGGGGGGCGTGAGCAGTTCTTC. Amino acids: CASGVAGGREQFF. The full variable domain, rest sourced from reference TRBV2 and TRBJ2-1, is EPEVTQTPSHQVTQMGQEVILRCVPISNHLYFYWYRQILGQKVEFLVSFYNNEISEKSEIFDDQFSVERPDGSNFTLKIRSTKLEDSAMYFCASGVAGGREQFFGPGTRLTVL.

The chain couples TRBV27 to TRBJ2-7, with 7 nucleotides matching TRBD2. J was trimmed by 2 bases and V by 2 bases; bases with no gene match: 3. The CDR3 is 14 residues long. Per germline, CDR1 MNHEY and CDR2 SMNVEV (reference sequence). CDR3 in DNA: TGTGCCAGCAGTTTAAGGGAGGGGCCCTACGAGCAGTACTTC. This gives the protein CASSLREGPYEQYF.

The J gene is TRBJ2-3, the V gene TRBV7-6, with 8 positions matching TRBD2. The CDR3 is made up of 14 amino acids. J gave up 4 bases and V 3 bases, and 3 bases lay outside the gene matches. Germline assignment: CDR1 SGHVS and CDR2 FNYEAQ. Here the CDR3 reads CASSFGGGSDTQYF. CDR3 DNA: TGTGCCAGCAGCTTTGGCGGGGGGTCAGATACGCAGTATTTT.

This clone has a handful of counts. This chain joins TRBV14 and TRBJ2-3; tentative D call: TRBD2 (5 bases). The CDR3 contains 14 residues. Germline V gene lookup returns CDR1 SGHDN and CDR2 FVKESK. The germline V and J ends were trimmed by 7 bases and 6 bases, with 17 bases remaining between them. In DNA, the CDR3 is TGTGCCAGCAATTCGGCGGGCCTCCGGGATACGCAGTATTTT. Protein sequence: CASNSAGLRDTQYF. The full variable domain, its missing parts supplied by reference TRBV14 and TRBJ2-3, is EAGVTQFPSHSVIEKGQTVTLRCDPISGHDNLYWYRRVMGKEIKFLLHFVKESKQDESGMPNNRFLAERTGGTYSTLKVQPAELEDSGVYFCASNSAGLRDTQYFGPGTRLTVL.

The chain recombines TRBV4-1 with TRBJ2-7, with D maybe TRBD2 (6 bases). The CDR3 runs 14 residues. Germline V gene lookup returns CDR1 MGHRA and CDR2 YSYEKL. Between the trimmed V and J ends, which lost 4 bases and 2 bases, there was a span of 12 bases. The CDR3 reads CASSRTTPAYEQYF. The CDR3 nucleotides are TGCGCCAGCAGCCGGACTACACCCGCCTACGAGCAGTACTTC.

This chain connects TRBV11-2 to TRBJ2-1; D is unresolved. V was clipped by 1 base and J by 7 bases, with 8 bases between them. CDR1 SGHAT and CDR2 FQNNGV come from the germline V gene. The CDR3 is 13 amino acids. Written as DNA, the CDR3 is TGTGCCAGCAGCTTAGGGCGGTTGAATGAGCAGTTCTTC. It specifies CASSLGRLNEQFF.

This clone was seen a few times. The chain has TRBV4-1 and TRBJ1-4; possibly TRBD1 for D (5 bases). Trimming removed 1 base from V and 1 base from J, with 16 bases in between. CDR3 length: 18 residues. Germline CDR1 reads MGHRA; CDR2 reads YSYEKL. The CDR3 reads CASSQVVGLLGTNEKLFF. The CDR3 nucleotides are TGCGCCAGCAGCCAAGTAGTGGGGCTTCTAGGAACTAATGAAAAACTGTTTTTT.

This clone has more than one count but fewer than ten. CDR3 amino acids: CASSIETGSPEQYF. The CDR3, as DNA: TGCGCCAGCAGCATAGAGACAGGCTCACCGGAGCAGTACTTC. The V call is TRBV5-1, the J call TRBJ2-7; a weak D match, TRBD1 (6 bases). The CDR3 runs to 14 residues. V lost 4 bases and J lost 7, with 18 bases in between. Looked up from germline, CDR1 is SGHRS and CDR2 is YFSETQ.

V is TRBV9 and J is TRBJ2-1; 9 nucleotides agree with TRBD2. With 5 bases clipped from V and 5 bases from J, the junction kept 11 bases outside the gene matches. The CDR3 is 16 residues long. The germline CDR1 and CDR2 sequences are SGDLS and YYNGEE. CDR3 loop: CASSSSTSGLNNEQFF. The DNA for the CDR3 is TGTGCCAGCAGTTCCTCGACTAGCGGACTAAACAATGAGCAGTTCTTC.

The V and J genes are TRBV5-1 and TRBJ2-7; 10 nucleotides match TRBD1. The CDR3 runs to 17 residues. Germline V gives CDR1 SGHRS, CDR2 YFSETQ. The junction had 11 bases not matched to a gene; V was cut back by 2 bases and J by 3 bases. CDR3 sequence (DNA): TGCGCCAGCAGCTTAACCCCCTCCGGGACAGGGGACTACGAGCAGTACTTC. The encoded protein is CASSLTPSGTGDYEQYF.

The V gene is TRBV7-9, the J gene TRBJ2-7, with TRBD1 as a possible D gene (6 bases). The CDR3 runs to 13 residues. Germline V gene data show CDR1 as SEHNR and CDR2 as FQNEAQ (reference sequence). V lost 2 bases to trimming and J lost 6 bases, with 11 bases between them. The CDR3 DNA reads as TGTGCCAGCAGCTTAAGGAACAGGGCCGAGCAGTACTTC. Encoded protein: CASSLRNRAEQYF.

The rearrangement uses TRBV4-1 and TRBJ2-5; tentative D call: TRBD2 (6 bases). The germline V and J ends were trimmed by 2 bases and 2 bases, with 9 bases remaining between them. Germline V lookup: CDR1 MGHRA, CDR2 YSYEKL. This CDR3 has 14 residues. CDR3 amino acids: CASSQWGVQETQYF. The CDR3 DNA sequence: TGCGCCAGCAGCCAATGGGGGGTGCAAGAGACCCAGTACTTC.

The CDR3 DNA is TGTGCCAGCAGCGTCGATGGACAGGGGAAAAACGAGCAGTACTTC. This translates into CASSVDGQGKNEQYF. This chain joins TRBV9 and TRBJ2-7; 9 bases align to TRBD1. The CDR3 consists of 15 residues. Trimming removed 2 bases from V and 5 bases from J; junction bases left unmatched: 8. Germline V gives CDR1 SGDLS, CDR2 YYNGEE.

The chain has TRBV7-8 and TRBJ2-5; the match to TRBD1 covers 9 bases. The CDR3 is made up of 15 amino acids. Germline CDR1 reads SGHVS; CDR2 reads FQNEAQ. J lost 2 bases, V lost 1 base, and 2 bases had no gene match. The CDR3 protein is CASSLVGQGQETQYF. The CDR3 DNA reads TGTGCCAGCAGCTTAGTGGGACAGGGTCAAGAGACCCAGTACTTC.

This CDR3 reads CSAPEYHEQYF. In nucleotides, the CDR3 is TGCAGTGCGCCAGAATACCACGAGCAGTACTTC. The chain combines TRBV20-1 with TRBJ2-7; unclear D gene. Germline CDR1 and CDR2: DFQATT and SNEGSKA (reference sequence). The CDR3 has 11 residues. V shed 6 bases and J shed 5 bases, with 11 bases lying between them.